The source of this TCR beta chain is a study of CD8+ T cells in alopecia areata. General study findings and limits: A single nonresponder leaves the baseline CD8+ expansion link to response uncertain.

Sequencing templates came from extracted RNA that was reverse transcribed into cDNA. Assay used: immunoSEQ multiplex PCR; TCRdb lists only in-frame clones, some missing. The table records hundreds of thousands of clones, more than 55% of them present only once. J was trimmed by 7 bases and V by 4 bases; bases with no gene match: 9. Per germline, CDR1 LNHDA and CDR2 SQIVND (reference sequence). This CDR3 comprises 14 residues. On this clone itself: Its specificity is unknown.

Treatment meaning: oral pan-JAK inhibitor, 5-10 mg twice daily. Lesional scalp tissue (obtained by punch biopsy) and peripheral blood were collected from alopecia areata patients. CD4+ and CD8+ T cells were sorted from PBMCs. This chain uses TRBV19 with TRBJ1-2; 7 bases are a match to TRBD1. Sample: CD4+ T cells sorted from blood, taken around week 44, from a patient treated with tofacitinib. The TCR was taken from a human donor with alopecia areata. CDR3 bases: TGTGCCAGTAGTACCCAGACAGGGTCCGCTGGCTACACCTTC. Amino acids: CASSTQTGSAGYTF.